This T cell receptor (beta chain) was retrieved from a study of monozygotic twins with inflammatory bowel disease (dated by TCRdb to between 2018 and 2021). Describing the broader study: A total of some 30 monozygotic twin pairs were included in the full study, comprising nine German pairs (four IBD-concordant, five IBD-discordant) and 19 IBD-discordant Danish pairs. Disease-associated traits were sought mainly through comparisons between IBD patients and their genetically identical healthy co-twins within discordant pairs. Each individual had, on average, about 151 000 unique TCRalpha sequences and 181 000 unique TCRbeta sequences available for analysis. Paper-wide results and their limitations: Repertoire similarity did not differ between concordant and discordant twins, which could be due to limited statistical power. The analysis was unable to tell different T cell subtypes apart. IBD patients shared fewer clonotypes with other individuals than healthy twins did, most markedly in patients showing signs of disease activity. No single strong signal or clonotype linked to IBD turned up in the results, so the idea that one exists was not supported. A decrease in TCRbeta repertoire diversity, as measured by inverse Simpson index, was observed in IBD patients compared with their healthy co-twins. Because patients received different immunosuppressive treatments, the repertoires may have picked up extra background noise and variability between individuals.

CDR1 is given as SGHAT and CDR2 as FQNNGV, both from the germline V gene. From the cysteine through the phenylalanine, the CDR3 covers 14 amino acids. The nucleotide record is missing. An approximately 2.6 ml peripheral blood sample was drawn into PAXgene tubes per donor and stored at -80°C. Total RNA was isolated from whole blood with the PAXgene blood miRNA kit on an automated QIAcube, without T cell sorting. Peripheral blood from monozygotic twin pairs, either concordant or discordant for inflammatory bowel disease, underwent deep TCRalpha and TCRbeta repertoire profiling that used unique molecular barcoding. Smoking habits were recorded for all twin pairs, and individuals were classified as current, former or never smokers. Libraries were prepared through 5' RACE. The input for every TCR library was 3500 ng of total RNA. cDNA was synthesized with SMARTScribe reverse transcriptase in eight separate reactions per sample. During cDNA synthesis, template switching introduced unique molecular identifiers that contained a 6-nucleotide sample barcode. Two nested PCRs of roughly 16 and 10 cycles amplified the TCRalpha and TCRbeta cDNA, and bead purification followed each PCR. Before amplification, the cDNA was both treated with uracil DNA-glycosylase and purified with the QIAquick PCR purification kit. The second PCR was the step at which Illumina TruSeq-compatible adapters and sample-specific barcodes were added. TapeStation and Qubit were used to check library quality and concentration, and 4 to 6 ng of each library went into the pool. The pooled libraries were sequenced with 2 x 100 bp reads and custom sequencing primers on an Illumina HiSeq2500 single-index Rapid Run. For the original study's pipeline: MiGEC version 1.2.6 was used for UMI-based consensus assembly, which corrected PCR and sequencing errors. MiXCR version 2.1.1 was used to carry out V(D)J alignment, clonotype assembly and CDR3 extraction. To normalise gene usage, clonotype sharing and MAIT/NKT TCR abundance, the analysis used the top 1000, 10 000 and 20 000 clonotypes per sample. Diversity was computed as the inverse Simpson index with the vegan R package after downsampling to 27 000 UMIs. Statistical testing used paired Mann-Whitney U tests on the discordant twin pairs and applied Benjamini-Hochberg correction for multiple testing. After TCRdb reprocessed the reads, each CDR3 protein sequence was kept as one row, without DNA. These V and J calls rely on TCRdb rather than the paper's analysis. The record for this sample contains 300,000 to 400,000 distinct CDR3 sequences. Clones ranked in the top ten supply 2% to 2.5% of the sample.

Points on this clonotype: The target of this receptor is not known.

Specimen: blood. The chain uses TRBV11-2 and TRBJ2-7; absent DNA, TCRdb's TRBD1 call cannot be checked. The receptor was isolated from a human donor with ulcerative colitis or Crohn's disease, or a healthy co-twin of an affected twin (not recorded which). The CDR3: CASAPDSTFYEQYF.